The clone carrying this TCR beta chain has just one count. The method was immunoSEQ multiplex PCR; TCRdb's version includes in-frame clones alone and lacks a portion of them. The sample has tens of thousands of clones; under 85% are singletons. These data come from a study of PD-1 blockade in mismatch repair-deficient tumors. The CDR3 sequence is 15 residues long. V lost 3 bases and J lost 4; bases outside the gene matches: 5. Germline V gene lookup returns CDR1 SGHTA and CDR2 FQGNSA. This clonotype was obtained from an adult with mismatch repair-deficient cancer. The sample consisted of peripheral blood, taken 12 weeks after starting pembrolizumab. The chain couples TRBV7-2 to TRBJ2-5; 10 positions agree with TRBD1. This CDR3 reads CASSFPTGGTETQYF. The CDR3 nucleotides are TGTGCCAGCAGCTTCCCGACAGGGGGCACAGAGACCCAGTACTTC.